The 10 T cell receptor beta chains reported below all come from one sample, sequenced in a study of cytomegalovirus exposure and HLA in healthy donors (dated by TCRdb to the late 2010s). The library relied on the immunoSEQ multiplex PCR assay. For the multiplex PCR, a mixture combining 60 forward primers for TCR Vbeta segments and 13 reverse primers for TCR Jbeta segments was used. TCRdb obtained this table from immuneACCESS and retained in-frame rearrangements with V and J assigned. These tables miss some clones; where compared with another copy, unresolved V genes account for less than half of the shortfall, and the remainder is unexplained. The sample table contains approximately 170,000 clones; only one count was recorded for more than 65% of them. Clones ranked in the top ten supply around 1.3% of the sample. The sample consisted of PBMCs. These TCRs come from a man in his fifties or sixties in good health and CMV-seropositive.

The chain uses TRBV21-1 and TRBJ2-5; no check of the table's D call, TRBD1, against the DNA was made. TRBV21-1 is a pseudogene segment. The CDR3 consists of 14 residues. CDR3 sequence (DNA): TGTGCCAGCAGCAAAAGGAGACAGAGAGAGACCCAGTACTTC. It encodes CASSKRRQRETQYF.

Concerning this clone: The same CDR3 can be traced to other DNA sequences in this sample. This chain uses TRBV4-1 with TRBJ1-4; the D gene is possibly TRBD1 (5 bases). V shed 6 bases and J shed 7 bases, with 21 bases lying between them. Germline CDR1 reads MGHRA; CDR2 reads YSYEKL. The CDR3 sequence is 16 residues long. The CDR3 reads CASSQSPGTGGEKLFF. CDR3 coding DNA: TGCGCCAGCAGTCAAAGTCCGGGGACGGGAGGTGAAAAACTGTTTTTT.

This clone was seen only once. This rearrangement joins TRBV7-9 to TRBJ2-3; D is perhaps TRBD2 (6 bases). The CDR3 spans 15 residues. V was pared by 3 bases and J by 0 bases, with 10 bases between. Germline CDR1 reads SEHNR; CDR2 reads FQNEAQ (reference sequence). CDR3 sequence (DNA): TGTGCCAGCAGCTTCGGCGGGACTAGCACAGATACGCAGTATTTT. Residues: CASSFGGTSTDTQYF.

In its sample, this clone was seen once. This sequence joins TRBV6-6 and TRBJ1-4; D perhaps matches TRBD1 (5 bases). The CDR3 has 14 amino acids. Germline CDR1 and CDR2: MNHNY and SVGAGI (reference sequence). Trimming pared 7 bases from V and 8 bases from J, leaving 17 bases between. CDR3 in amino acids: CASISSGRREKLFF. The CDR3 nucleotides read TGTGCCAGCATTAGCTCAGGGAGGCGGGAAAAACTGTTTTTT.

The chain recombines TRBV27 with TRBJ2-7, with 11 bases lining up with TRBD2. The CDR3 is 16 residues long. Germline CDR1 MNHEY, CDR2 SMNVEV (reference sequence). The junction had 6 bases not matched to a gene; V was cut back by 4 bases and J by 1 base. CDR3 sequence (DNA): TGTGCCAGCAGTTCAATAGCGGGGGGGGCTTCCTACGAGCAGTACTTC. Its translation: CASSSIAGGASYEQYF.

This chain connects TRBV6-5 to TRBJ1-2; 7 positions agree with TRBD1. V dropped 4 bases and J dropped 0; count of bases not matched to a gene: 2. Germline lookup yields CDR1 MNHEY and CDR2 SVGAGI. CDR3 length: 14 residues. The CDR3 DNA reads TGTGCCAGCAGTTCCAGGGGGACTAACTATGGCTACACCTTC. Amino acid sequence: CASSSRGTNYGYTF.

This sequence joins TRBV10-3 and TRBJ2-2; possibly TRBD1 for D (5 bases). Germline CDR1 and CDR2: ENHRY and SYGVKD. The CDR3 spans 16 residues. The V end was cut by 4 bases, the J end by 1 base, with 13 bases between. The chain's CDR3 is CAISGWGPGNTGELFF. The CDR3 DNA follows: TGTGCCATCAGTGGGTGGGGCCCAGGGAACACCGGGGAGCTGTTTTTT.

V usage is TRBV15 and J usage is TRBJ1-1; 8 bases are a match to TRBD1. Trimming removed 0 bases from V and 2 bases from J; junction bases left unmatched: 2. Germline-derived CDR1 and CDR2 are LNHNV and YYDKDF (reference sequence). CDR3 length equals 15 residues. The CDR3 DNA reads TGTGCCACCAGCAGAGATGGACAGGGAAACACTGAAGCTTTCTTT. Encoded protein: CATSRDGQGNTEAFF.

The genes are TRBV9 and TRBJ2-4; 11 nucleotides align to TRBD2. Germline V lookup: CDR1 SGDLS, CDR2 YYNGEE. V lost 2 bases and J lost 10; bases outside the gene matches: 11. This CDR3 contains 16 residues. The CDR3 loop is CASSVGSGRAMGIQYF. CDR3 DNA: TGTGCCAGCAGCGTGGGTAGCGGGAGGGCCATGGGGATTCAGTACTTC.

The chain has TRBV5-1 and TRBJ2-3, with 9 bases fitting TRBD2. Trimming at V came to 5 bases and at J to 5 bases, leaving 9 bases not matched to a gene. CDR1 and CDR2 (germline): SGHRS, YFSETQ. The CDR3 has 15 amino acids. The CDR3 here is CASSLRKRGEDTQYF. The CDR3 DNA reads TGCGCCAGCAGTCTTCGGAAGCGGGGGGAAGATACGCAGTATTTT.